These 14 T cell receptor beta chains originate from one sample sequenced in a study of cytomegalovirus exposure and HLA in healthy donors. The PCR made use of 60 Vbeta and 13 Jbeta primers. Clones were read by immunoSEQ multiplex PCR, and TCRdb kept only the in-frame ones, dropping some. The sample lists some 130,000 clones; approximately 82% were seen once. The material sequenced was PBMCs. These receptors came from a female donor in good health and CMV-seronegative.

This clone showed up just once. The chain joins TRBV18 to TRBJ1-2; no reliable D call. From germline, CDR1 is KGHSH and CDR2 LQKENI. The CDR3 consists of 12 residues. V was cut by 2 bases and J by 5 bases, with 6 bases left in between. The CDR3 region is CASSPLEYGYTF. The CDR3 bases are TGTGCCAGCTCACCATTGGAGTATGGCTACACCTTC.

The chain carries TRBV19 and TRBJ1-5; D call uncertain. V gave up 8 bases and J gave up 2 bases, with 16 bases separating them. The germline V gene has CDR1 LNHDA and CDR2 SQIVND (reference sequence). The CDR3 extends over 15 amino acids. The CDR3 region has the DNA TGTGCCAGTCACACCTCGAAGAGGGGCAATCAGCCCCAGCATTTT. It yields the protein CASHTSKRGNQPQHF.

The chain is built from TRBV5-1 and TRBJ1-1; TRBD1 matches at 7 bases. The CDR3 is made up of 16 amino acids. Trimming removed 4 bases from V and 1 base from J; junction bases left unmatched: 10. CDR1 and CDR2 from the germline V gene are SGHRS and YFSETQ. In nucleotides, the CDR3 is TGCGCCAGCAGCCCCCTCGGACAGGCTTCGAACACTGAAGCTTTCTTT. It yields the protein CASSPLGQASNTEAFF.

This chain joins TRBV21-1 and TRBJ2-4; the table's TRBD2 call for D was not verified on the DNA. TRBV21-1 has pseudogene status. This CDR3 is 17 amino acids long. CDR3 loop: CASSKRAGGLAKNIQYF. CDR3 bases: TGTGCCAGCAGCAAACGAGCGGGAGGTCTAGCCAAAAACATTCAGTACTTC.

The V gene is TRBV27, the J gene TRBJ1-1; the match to TRBD1 covers 8 bases. CDR3 length: 16 amino acids. V shed 1 base, J shed 1 base, and the junction held 5 bases outside the gene matches. CDR1 is MNHEY and CDR2 is SMNVEV in the germline V gene (reference sequence). CDR3 in DNA: TGTGCCAGCAGTTTATGGCAGGGGGCTGAGAACACTGAAGCTTTCTTT. Protein sequence: CASSLWQGAENTEAFF.

The chain joins TRBV7-2 to TRBJ1-2; TRBD1 matches 10 bases. Germline CDR1 is SGHTA and CDR2 is FQGNSA. V dropped 4 bases and J dropped 1; count of bases not matched to a gene: 12. The CDR3 loop spans 18 amino acids. CDR3 in amino acids: CASSSRPGTGDYNYGYTF. CDR3 nucleotide sequence: TGTGCCAGCAGCTCACGTCCCGGGACAGGGGACTATAACTATGGCTACACCTTC.

This sequence joins TRBV28 and TRBJ2-7; weak D call: TRBD1 (5 bases). The CDR3 runs 14 residues. CDR1 and CDR2 (germline): MDHEN, SYDVKM. V was shortened by 6 bases and J by 5 bases, with 17 bases between the two germline ends. The CDR3, as DNA: TGTGCCAGCAGCCAAACAGGTGTACGGGACGAGCAGTACTTC. This translates into CASSQTGVRDEQYF.

V gene TRBV7-9 combines with J gene TRBJ1-5; TRBD1 might be the D (6 bases). This CDR3 is 16 amino acids long. V shed 5 bases and J shed 0 bases, with 14 bases lying between them. From germline, CDR1 is SEHNR and CDR2 FQNEAQ (reference sequence). DNA for the CDR3: TGTGCCAGCAGCCCCCCAGGGGCAACTAGCAATCAGCCCCAGCATTTT. This translates into CASSPPGATSNQPQHF.

CDR3 loop: CASSFGQVRDTQYF. The CDR3 region has the DNA TGCGCCAGCAGCTTTGGACAGGTTAGAGATACGCAGTATTTT. The J gene is TRBJ2-3, the V gene TRBV5-1; 7 bases match TRBD1. The germline CDR1 and CDR2 sequences are SGHRS and YFSETQ. The CDR3 loop spans 14 amino acids. V lost 2 bases and J lost 5; bases outside the gene matches: 5.

The chain joins TRBV13 to TRBJ2-2, with TRBD2 identical over 8 bases. CDR3 length equals 17 residues. The V gene's germline CDR1 is PRHDT and CDR2 FYEKMQ (reference sequence). With V trimmed by 0 bases and J by 7 bases, 10 bases remained unmatched. CDR3 amino acids: CASSLGLAGPPDGELFF. The CDR3 DNA sequence: TGTGCCAGCAGCTTAGGCCTAGCGGGCCCGCCTGACGGGGAGCTGTTTTTT.

V usage is TRBV29-1 and J usage is TRBJ1-1, with 8 nucleotides matching TRBD1. V lost 7 bases to trimming and J lost 4 bases; unmatched junction nucleotides: 11. This CDR3 has 14 amino acids. Looked up from germline, CDR1 is SQVTM and CDR2 is ANQGSEA. The DNA for the CDR3 is TGCAGCGCTTACGGACAGGGAGGGAGCACTGAAGCTTTCTTT. Amino acids: CSAYGQGGSTEAFF.

The chain employs TRBV27 and TRBJ2-2; 8 positions match TRBD1. Trimming removed 5 bases from V and 6 bases from J; junction bases left unmatched: 5. Germline CDR1 is MNHEY and CDR2 is SMNVEV (reference sequence). The CDR3 is 14 amino acids. The CDR3 bases are TGTGCCAGCAGTCCGGACAGGGTGTCCGGGGAGCTGTTTTTT. Translating gives CASSPDRVSGELFF.

This chain uses TRBV27 with TRBJ2-5, with 10 nucleotides matching TRBD2. This CDR3 comprises 15 residues. The ends lost 5 bases at V and 11 bases at J; junction bases unmatched: 14. CDR1 and CDR2 (germline): MNHEY, SMNVEV (reference sequence). CDR3 region: CASSAGTSVNRGQYF. CDR3 DNA sequence: TGTGCCAGCAGTGCAGGGACTAGCGTAAATCGGGGGCAGTACTTC.

This clone was found a few times. V usage is TRBV5-5 and J usage is TRBJ2-6; D gene unclear. Germline-derived CDR1 and CDR2 are SGHKS and YYEKEE (reference sequence). Trimming removed 2 bases at V and 0 bases at J, with 6 bases between. The CDR3 contains 15 residues. CDR3 loop: CASSFLSSGANVLTF. Here the CDR3 DNA reads TGTGCCAGCAGCTTCCTCAGCTCTGGGGCCAACGTCCTGACTTTC.